These 26 T cell receptor beta chains came from one sample sequenced in a study of blood T cell repertoires in COVID-19. Only in-frame clones appear in the TCRdb table, and some are missing; sequencing was by immunoSEQ multiplex PCR. The sample carries 200,000 to 250,000 clones, 70% to 90% recorded once. The sequenced sample was PBMCs or T cells enriched from blood (not recorded which). These receptors all stem from a man aged 25-40 years who had recovered from COVID-19.

The chain recombines TRBV7-2 with TRBJ2-4; D call uncertain. V lost 5 bases and J 0 bases, leaving 5 bases between the germline ends. This CDR3 has 13 amino acids. CDR1 and CDR2 from the germline V gene are SGHTA and FQGNSA. The CDR3 DNA sequence: TGTGCCAGCAGCATTCTAGCCAAAAACATTCAGTACTTC. It specifies CASSILAKNIQYF.

Worth noting for this clone: The same CDR3 can be traced to other DNA sequences in this sample. The J gene is TRBJ2-7, the V gene TRBV12-3 or TRBV12-4; D unclear. Deletions cut 3 bases from V and 0 bases from J, with 6 bases between. The CDR3 has 13 amino acids. CDR3 coding DNA: TGTGCCAGCAGTTTTGGCTCCTCCTACGAGCAGTACTTC. Translating it yields CASSFGSSYEQYF.

The J gene is TRBJ2-2, the V gene TRBV27, with D possibly matching TRBD1 (6 bases). Trimming pared 5 bases from V and 0 bases from J, leaving 10 bases between. Germline-derived CDR1 and CDR2 are MNHEY and SMNVEV (reference sequence). The CDR3 loop spans 15 amino acids. The CDR3 DNA reads as TGTGCCAGCAGTCCCGGGACAACGAACACCGGGGAGCTGTTTTTT. It translates to CASSPGTTNTGELFF.

The chain joins TRBV7-2 to TRBJ2-7, with D possibly being TRBD2 (6 bases). Germline assignment: CDR1 SGHTA and CDR2 FQGNSA. The CDR3 sequence is 15 residues long. Trimming left V 0 bases short and J 0 bases short, with 9 bases between. CDR3 coding DNA: TGTGCCAGCAGCTTAGCGGGAGGCCGCTCCTACGAGCAGTACTTC. Its protein is CASSLAGGRSYEQYF.

J is TRBJ2-3 and V is TRBV12-3 or TRBV12-4, with D perhaps matching TRBD2 (6 bases). CDR3 length: 13 amino acids. V was trimmed by 8 bases and J by 8 bases, leaving 17 bases between them. CDR3 region: CASLDDAGRTQYF. CDR3 nucleotides: TGTGCCAGCCTAGATGATGCGGGGCGTACGCAGTATTTT.

The J gene is TRBJ1-3, the V gene TRBV4-3; no clear D gene. The CDR3 is 16 amino acids. Germline V gene sequence: CDR1 LGHNA, CDR2 YSLEER. Trimming removed 0 bases at V and 0 bases at J, with 9 bases between. The CDR3 loop reads CASSQDRTSSGNTIYF. CDR3 bases: TGCGCCAGCAGCCAAGACCGGACTTCCTCTGGAAACACCATATATTTT.

This chain connects TRBV19 to TRBJ1-1; D may be TRBD1 (5 bases). CDR3 size: 11 residues. Germline-derived CDR1 and CDR2 are LNHDA and SQIVND (reference sequence). Between the trimmed V and J ends, which lost 9 bases and 3 bases, there was a span of 8 bases. The DNA for the CDR3 is TGTGCCAGCCAGGGTTACACTGAAGCTTTCTTT. Translated: CASQGYTEAFF.

The chain carries TRBV2 and TRBJ2-7; no clear D gene. Germline V gene data show CDR1 as SNHLY and CDR2 as FYNNEI. The CDR3 runs 14 residues. Trimming stripped 4 bases from V and 0 bases from J, with 10 bases between. The DNA of the CDR3 is TGTGCCAGCAGTGTCAGGTCTACCTCCTACGAGCAGTACTTC. Residues: CASSVRSTSYEQYF. Full variable domain (outside the CDR3, taken from reference TRBV2 and TRBJ2-7): EPEVTQTPSHQVTQMGQEVILRCVPISNHLYFYWYRQILGQKVEFLVSFYNNEISEKSEIFDDQFSVERPDGSNFTLKIRSTKLEDSAMYFCASSVRSTSYEQYFGPGTRLTVT.

This chain links TRBV28 with TRBJ1-6, with TRBD1 matching 7 bases. V dropped 7 bases and J dropped 12; count of bases not matched to a gene: 9. In germline, CDR1 is MDHEN, CDR2 SYDVKM. This CDR3 comprises 13 residues. The CDR3 spells CASTLTGWEPLHF. CDR3 sequence (DNA): TGTGCCAGCACCCTGACAGGGTGGGAACCCCTCCACTTT.

This clone came up once. The chain uses TRBV2 and TRBJ2-3, with 8 bases that match TRBD1. The trim removed 4 bases at V and 3 bases at J, leaving 9 bases unmatched. The CDR3 extends over 16 amino acids. CDR1 is SNHLY and CDR2 is FYNNEI in the germline V gene. CDR3 nucleotide sequence: TGTGCCAGCAGTGTGAGGACAGGGAGAATAACAGATACGCAGTATTTT. Translation: CASSVRTGRITDTQYF. Full variable domain (missing parts from reference TRBV2 and TRBJ2-3): EPEVTQTPSHQVTQMGQEVILRCVPISNHLYFYWYRQILGQKVEFLVSFYNNEISEKSEIFDDQFSVERPDGSNFTLKIRSTKLEDSAMYFCASSVRTGRITDTQYFGPGTRLTVL.

V is TRBV28 and J is TRBJ1-6, with a tentative D call TRBD1 (5 bases). Trimming cost V 7 bases and J 8 bases, with 18 bases left between them. The CDR3 runs to 15 residues. Germline CDR1 MDHEN, CDR2 SYDVKM. The CDR3 DNA reads as TGTGCCAGCACCGCCGGCGGGGGGGTATATTCACCCCTCCACTTT. Amino acids: CASTAGGGVYSPLHF.

The CDR3 DNA follows: TGTGCCAGCAGCTTGGCCATCGGGTACACTGAAGCTTTCTTT. Translating it yields CASSLAIGYTEAFF. The V call is TRBV5-8, the J call TRBJ1-1; D unresolved. The ends were cut back, 0 bases at V and 3 bases at J, with 9 bases in the middle. The V gene's germline CDR1 is SGHTS and CDR2 YDEGEE. CDR3 length: 14 residues.

The chain uses TRBV29-1 and TRBJ2-1, with 13 positions matching TRBD2. The CDR3 is 12 residues long. CDR1 is SQVTM, CDR2 ANQGSEA, per germline. J gave up 10 bases and V 7 bases, and 4 bases lay outside the gene matches. CDR3 nucleotide sequence: TGCAGCGGCGGGACTAGCGGGGAGGAGCAGTTCTTC. Its translation: CSGGTSGEEQFF.

This clone was seen a few times. The chain uses TRBV15 and TRBJ1-5; 11 nucleotides match TRBD1. Germline V gives CDR1 LNHNV, CDR2 YYDKDF (reference sequence). This CDR3 contains 18 residues. V gave up 0 bases and J gave up 6 bases; unmatched junction bases: 10. CDR3 coding DNA: TGTGCCACCAGCAGAGATCGGACAGGGGGCGGCTTGGGTCAGCCCCAGCATTTT. Its translation: CATSRDRTGGGLGQPQHF.

V gene TRBV15 combines with J gene TRBJ1-5; D is perhaps TRBD1 (5 bases). V was cut by 0 bases and J by 7 bases, with 22 bases left in between. Germline V gives CDR1 LNHNV, CDR2 YYDKDF (reference sequence). CDR3 length: 18 residues. CDR3 residues: CATSRDHSGFGGTQPQHF. The CDR3 region has the DNA TGTGCCACCAGCAGAGATCATTCGGGTTTTGGGGGGACCCAGCCCCAGCATTTT.

The CDR3, as DNA: TGTGCCAGCAGCAAGCCGGGACTAGACTTAGAGACCCAGTACTTC. Protein: CASSKPGLDLETQYF. The V call is TRBV5-4, the J call TRBJ2-5, with 8 bases fitting TRBD2. Germline V lookup: CDR1 SGHNT, CDR2 YYREEE (reference sequence). V shed 4 bases and J 4 bases; nucleotides not matched to a gene: 9. This CDR3 is 15 amino acids long.

The chain combines TRBV27 with TRBJ1-5, with D uncertain. The CDR3 has 13 amino acids. Germline V gene data show CDR1 as MNHEY and CDR2 as SMNVEV (reference sequence). Trimming cost V 2 bases and J 0 bases, with 2 bases left between them. The CDR3 is CASSLRSNQPQHF. For the CDR3, the DNA is TGTGCCAGCAGTTTACGTAGCAATCAGCCCCAGCATTTT.

This chain links TRBV5-1 with TRBJ1-2; 7 positions agree with TRBD1. CDR1 and CDR2 (germline): SGHRS, YFSETQ. CDR3 length: 16 residues. Unmatched junction bases numbered 12, after V lost 3 bases and J lost 4 bases. The DNA for the CDR3 is TGCGCCAGCAGCTCTAAGTCCAGGGGGGATGGCTATGGCTACACCTTC. Residues: CASSSKSRGDGYGYTF.

The V and J genes are TRBV5-5 and TRBJ1-5; 7 nucleotides match TRBD1. This CDR3 contains 19 residues. With 2 bases clipped from V and 5 bases from J, the junction kept 19 bases outside the gene matches. CDR1 SGHKS and CDR2 YYEKEE come from the germline V gene (reference sequence). Here the CDR3 reads CASSFGRARVEGADQPQHF. The CDR3 bases are TGTGCCAGCAGCTTTGGTAGGGCCCGAGTTGAGGGGGCCGATCAGCCCCAGCATTTT.

This clone has more than one count but fewer than ten. The chain recombines TRBV4-2 with TRBJ2-7; 9 positions match TRBD1. This CDR3 is built from 15 residues. The V gene's germline CDR1 is LGHNA and CDR2 YNFKEQ. With 0 bases clipped from V and 3 bases from J, the junction kept 3 bases outside the gene matches. The DNA of the CDR3 is TGTGCCAGCAGCCAAGAGGGACAGGGTTTCTACGAGCAGTACTTC. Its translation is CASSQEGQGFYEQYF.

The rearrangement joins TRBV14 to TRBJ1-5; D is possibly TRBD1 (6 bases). CDR3 length equals 16 residues. The germline V and J ends were trimmed by 10 bases and 0 bases, with 19 bases remaining between them. CDR1 and CDR2 (germline): SGHDN, FVKESK. Written as DNA, the CDR3 is TGTGCCACCGATATTTTGGGGGCCCCTAGCAATCAGCCCCAGCATTTT. The encoded protein is CATDILGAPSNQPQHF. Full variable domain (missing parts from reference TRBV14 and TRBJ1-5): EAGVTQFPSHSVIEKGQTVTLRCDPISGHDNLYWYRRVMGKEIKFLLHFVKESKQDESGMPNNRFLAERTGGTYSTLKVQPAELEDSGVYFCATDILGAPSNQPQHFGDGTRLSIL.

The chain carries TRBV15 and TRBJ2-1, with D perhaps TRBD1 (6 bases). V was clipped by 2 bases and J by 10 bases, with 12 bases between them. The germline gives CDR1 LNHNV, CDR2 YYDKDF (reference sequence). The CDR3 is made up of 13 amino acids. CDR3 nucleotides: TGTGCCACCAGCAGACAAAACAGGGCAGAGCAGTTCTTC. This sequence encodes CATSRQNRAEQFF.

This chain links TRBV28 with TRBJ2-7; TRBD1 aligns across 9 bases. Germline values: CDR1 MDHEN, CDR2 SYDVKM. This CDR3 is 14 amino acids long. Germline trimming cut 5 bases from V and 3 bases from J; bases unmatched to any gene: 5. The CDR3: CASSPRGQGYEQYF. The CDR3 DNA sequence: TGTGCCAGCAGTCCTAGGGGACAGGGCTACGAGCAGTACTTC. The complete variable domain, with remaining parts taken from reference TRBV28 and TRBJ2-7, reads DVKVTQSSRYLVKRTGEKVFLECVQDMDHENMFWYRQDPGLGLRLIYFSYDVKMKEKGDIPEGYSVSREKKERFSLILESASTNQTSMYLCASSPRGQGYEQYFGPGTRLTVT.

The chain carries TRBV7-9 and TRBJ2-1; unclear D gene. V was pared by 10 bases and J by 0 bases, with 13 bases between. Germline V gene sequence: CDR1 SEHNR, CDR2 FQNEAQ (reference sequence). The CDR3 is 14 amino acids. CDR3 DNA sequence: TGTGCCACCCCGGTGTGGAGCTCCTACAATGAGCAGTTCTTC. As protein: CATPVWSSYNEQFF.

This clone came up many times. Other nucleotide sequences from this sample produce the same CDR3. The chain joins TRBV6-1 to TRBJ2-5; the match to TRBD2 covers 12 bases. The CDR3 covers 15 residues. J lost 2 bases, V lost 2 bases, and 0 bases had no gene match. CDR1 and CDR2 from the germline V gene are MNHNS and SASEGT. In DNA form, the CDR3 reads TGTGCCAGCAGTGAACTAGCGGGGGGGCAAGAGACCCAGTACTTC. Its translation is CASSELAGGQETQYF.

The rearrangement joins TRBV6-5 to TRBJ2-7; D is unclear. The ends were cut back, 0 bases at V and 4 bases at J, with 10 bases in the middle. Germline CDR1 reads MNHEY; CDR2 reads SVGAGI. The CDR3 has 14 amino acids. The CDR3 here is CASSYSKRYYEQYF. The CDR3 DNA reads TGTGCCAGCAGTTACTCGAAACGGTATTACGAGCAGTACTTC.